The text below deals with one T cell receptor (beta chain). This CDR3 spans 12 amino acids. Germline CDR1 is MGHRA and CDR2 is YSYEKL. V dropped 8 bases and J dropped 7 bases, with 11 bases sitting between them. Measured with immunoSEQ multiplex PCR; TCRdb has only the in-frame clones, and not every one. The table lists roughly 110,000 clones, 88% of them singletons. This sample is drawn from a study of cytomegalovirus exposure and HLA in healthy donors. The TCR comes from a woman aged 18-29 years in good health and CMV-seropositive. Source material: PBMCs. The chain has TRBV4-1 and TRBJ2-2; D not certain. This CDR3 reads CASGTGNGELFF. The CDR3 bases are TGCGCCAGCGGCACGGGTAACGGGGAGCTGTTTTTT.